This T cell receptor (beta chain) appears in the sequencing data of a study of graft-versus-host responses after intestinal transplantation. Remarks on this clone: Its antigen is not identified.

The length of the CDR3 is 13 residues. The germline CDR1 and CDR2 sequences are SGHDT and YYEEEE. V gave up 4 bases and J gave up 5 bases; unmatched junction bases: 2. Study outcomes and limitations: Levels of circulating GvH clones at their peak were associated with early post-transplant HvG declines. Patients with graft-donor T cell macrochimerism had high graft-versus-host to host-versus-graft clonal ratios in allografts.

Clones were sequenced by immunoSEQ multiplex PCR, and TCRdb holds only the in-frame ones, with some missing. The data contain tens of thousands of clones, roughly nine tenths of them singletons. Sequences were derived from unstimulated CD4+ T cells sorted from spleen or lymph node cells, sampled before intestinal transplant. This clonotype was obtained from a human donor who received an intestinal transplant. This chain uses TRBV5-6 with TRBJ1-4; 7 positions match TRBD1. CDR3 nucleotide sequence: TGTGCCAGCAGCCCGGGACAGAATGAAAAACTGTTTTTT. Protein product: CASSPGQNEKLFF.